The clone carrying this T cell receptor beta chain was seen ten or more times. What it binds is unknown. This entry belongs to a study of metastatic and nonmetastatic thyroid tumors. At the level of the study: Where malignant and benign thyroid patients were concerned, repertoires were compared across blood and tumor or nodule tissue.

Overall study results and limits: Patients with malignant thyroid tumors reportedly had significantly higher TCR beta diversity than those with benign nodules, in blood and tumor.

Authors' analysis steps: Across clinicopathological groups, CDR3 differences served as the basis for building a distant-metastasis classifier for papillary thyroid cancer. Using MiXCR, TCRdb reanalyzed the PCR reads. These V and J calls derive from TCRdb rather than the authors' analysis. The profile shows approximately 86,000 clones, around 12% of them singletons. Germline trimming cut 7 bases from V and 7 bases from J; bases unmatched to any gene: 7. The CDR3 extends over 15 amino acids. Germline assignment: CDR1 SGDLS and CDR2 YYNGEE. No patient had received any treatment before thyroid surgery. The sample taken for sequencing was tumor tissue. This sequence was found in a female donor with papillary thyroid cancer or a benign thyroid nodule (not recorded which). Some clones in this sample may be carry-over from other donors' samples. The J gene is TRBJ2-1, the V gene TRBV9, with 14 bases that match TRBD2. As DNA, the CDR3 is TGTGCCAGCCAACCGACTAGCGGGGGGGGGAATGAGCAGTTCTTC. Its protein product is CASQPTSGGGNEQFF.